This T cell receptor (beta chain) was sequenced in a study of blood T cell repertoires in COVID-19. With 3 bases removed from V and 6 bases from J, the gap between germline ends came to 14 bases. The CDR3 covers 15 residues. Germline V CDR1 and CDR2: LGHDT, YNNKEL (reference sequence). The protocol was immunoSEQ multiplex PCR, while the TCRdb copy is restricted to in-frame clones and leaves out a portion. Among some 270,000 clones listed, roughly 89% were seen once. Sample: peripheral blood. This receptor was obtained from a woman in her forties who had recovered from COVID-19. The chain links TRBV3-1 (or the pseudogene TRBV3-2) to TRBJ2-2, with D unresolved. The CDR3 loop reads CASSHPGVGAGELFF. In nucleotides, the CDR3 is TGTGCCAGCAGCCACCCGGGTGTCGGCGCCGGGGAGCTGTTTTTT.